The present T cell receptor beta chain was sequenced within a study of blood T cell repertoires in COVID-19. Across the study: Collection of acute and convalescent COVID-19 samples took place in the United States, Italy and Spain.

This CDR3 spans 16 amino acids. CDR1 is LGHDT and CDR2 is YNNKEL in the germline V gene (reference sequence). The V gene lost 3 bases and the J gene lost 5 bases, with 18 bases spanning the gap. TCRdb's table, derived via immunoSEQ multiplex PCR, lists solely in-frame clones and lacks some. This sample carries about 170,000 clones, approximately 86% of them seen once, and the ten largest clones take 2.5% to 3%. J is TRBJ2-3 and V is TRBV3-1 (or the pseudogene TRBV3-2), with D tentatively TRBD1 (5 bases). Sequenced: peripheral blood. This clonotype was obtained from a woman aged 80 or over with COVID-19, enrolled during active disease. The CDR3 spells CASSHKAAGSIDTQYF. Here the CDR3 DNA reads TGTGCCAGCAGCCACAAGGCGGCAGGGTCAATAGATACGCAGTATTTT.